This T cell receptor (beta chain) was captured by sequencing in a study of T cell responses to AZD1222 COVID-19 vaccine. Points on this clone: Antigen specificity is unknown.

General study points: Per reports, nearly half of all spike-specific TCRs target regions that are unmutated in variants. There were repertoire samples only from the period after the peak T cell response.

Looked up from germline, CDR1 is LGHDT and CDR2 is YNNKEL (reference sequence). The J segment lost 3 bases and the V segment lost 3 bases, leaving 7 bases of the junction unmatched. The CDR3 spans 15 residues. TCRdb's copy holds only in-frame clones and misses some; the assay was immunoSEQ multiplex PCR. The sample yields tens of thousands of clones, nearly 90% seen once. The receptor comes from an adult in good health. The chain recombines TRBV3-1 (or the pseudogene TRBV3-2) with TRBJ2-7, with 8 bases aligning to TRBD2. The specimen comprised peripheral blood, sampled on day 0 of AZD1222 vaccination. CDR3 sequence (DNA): TGTGCCAGCAGCCAGGCCGCTAGCGGGTACTACGAGCAGTACTTC. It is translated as CASSQAASGYYEQYF.